The TCR delta chain under discussion was sequenced for a study of Vδ1+ human thymocytes (dated 2018 in TCRdb). Some background on the complete study: mRNA-level TRG and TRD CDR3 repertoires of highly purified Vdelta1+ thymocytes from young children were characterised as a data resource. The multiplex-based CDR3 amplicon strategy had previously been validated against 5'RACE-based CDR3 amplicon generation methods. Findings and caveats that apply to the study as a whole: Roughly 22% of thymic TRD sequences were found to be Vdelta2 (and few were Vdelta3) despite high sort purity, in contrast to peripheral blood Vdelta1+ controls. Unlike the oligoclonal repertoires in peripheral blood, the thymic TRG and TRD repertoires appeared highly polyclonal, with Gaussian CDR3 length distributions. Many TRG clonotypes were shared between donors (up to 6.9x10^3), whereas TRD repertoires were essentially private (max 116 shared). The use of highly purified populations and single-cell validation was advised by the authors, since misinterpretation of bulk repertoire data could be caused by unexpected Vdelta2 sequences. Because no clustering by age or sex was observed, donors were not stratified by these variables in the analyses.

The germline V gene sets CDR1 to TSWWSYY and CDR2 to QGS. The V and J ends are trimmed by 1 base and 0 bases, leaving 30 bases between them. The CDR3 sequence holds 22 residues, the cysteine and phenylalanine included. Only the CDR3 DNA is retained, 66 bases long and in frame from the first base. RNA was isolated using the RNeasy mini kit, and reverse transcription was performed with Superscript III. Multiplex PCR was used to generate CDR3 amplicons, with pooled V-gene forward primers and a constant-region reverse primer carrying Illumina adaptor overhangs. After gel purification, the amplicons were indexed with Nextera index primers during about 8 additional PCR cycles and then purified using AMPure XP beads. Libraries were sequenced on an Illumina MiSeq with paired-end 250 bp reads, dual indexing and roughly 20% PhiX spike-in. In the source study's methods: FastQC was used to quality check the reads, while ea-utils fastq-join merged the TRG read pairs. Sequences were annotated with IMGT/HighV-QUEST, keeping only productive sequences with unambiguous V-gene assignment; clonotypes were defined by identical CDR3 sequence. For downstream analysis, VDJtools 1.1.1, tcR 2.2.3, Treemap and vegan Shannon diversity in R 3.4.4 were used. The public reads were reprocessed by TCRdb using CATT, and rows of matching DNA were later combined. It is TCRdb's table, rather than the study itself, that gives the V and J calls and clone size. The sample table lists roughly 76,000 delta-chain clones, 30% to 45% of them with a count of one. The ten largest clones represent roughly 0.26% of the sample.

A few counts support this clone. What this receptor recognizes is not known. No clone much larger than this one lies a single base away; base qualities are absent. Thymic samples were depleted of alphabeta T cells, then CD3+ TCRVdelta1+ TCRVdelta2- thymocytes were FACS-sorted. A purity of roughly 97% to 99.6% was achieved for sorted Vdelta1+ thymocytes. The thymic specimens were obtained from roughly 8 paediatric patients who were undergoing corrective cardiac surgery and ranged in age from 5 days to 15 months. The thymic tissue was dispersed, and mononuclear cells were isolated using a Histopaque-1077 density gradient. For staining, the antibodies used were anti-TCRVdelta1 clone TS8.2, anti-TCRVdelta2 clone B6, anti-CD3 clone HIT3a and anti-TCRalphabeta clone IP26.

This TCR was recovered from a boy in the first two years of life who had congenital heart surgery. The sequence joins TRDV1 to TRDJ1; the D call is possibly TRDD2 or TRDD3, each sharing 6 bases. The sample consisted of Vdelta1+ gamma-delta thymocytes from the thymus. The cell subset or site label, read with the paper, signifies: FACS-sorted CD3+ TCRalphabeta- TCRVdelta1+ TCRVdelta2- thymocytes. The DNA sequence is TGTGCTCTTGGGGAACGATACCTTATCCTACCGGGGATTCATCTGTACACCGATAAACTCATCTTT. Its protein reads: CALGERYLILPGIHLYTDKLIF.